This TCR beta chain appears in the sequencing data of a study of T cell responses to AZD1222 COVID-19 vaccine. J lost 4 bases, V lost 6 bases, and 2 bases had no gene match. Germline CDR1 and CDR2: MNHEY and SVGAGI. The CDR3 has 13 amino acids. The protocol was immunoSEQ multiplex PCR, while the TCRdb copy is restricted to in-frame clones and leaves out a portion. Of 130,000 to 150,000 clones listed, 75% to 95% were seen once; the top ten hold less than 3.5%. Sequenced here: peripheral blood, sampled on day 0 of MenACWY control vaccination. This sequence originates from an adult in good health. The J gene is TRBJ2-2, the V gene TRBV6-5; 7 positions match TRBD1. The CDR3 bases are TGTGCCAGCAGAGCAGGGGGCACCGGGGAGCTGTTTTTT. This sequence encodes CASRAGGTGELFF.